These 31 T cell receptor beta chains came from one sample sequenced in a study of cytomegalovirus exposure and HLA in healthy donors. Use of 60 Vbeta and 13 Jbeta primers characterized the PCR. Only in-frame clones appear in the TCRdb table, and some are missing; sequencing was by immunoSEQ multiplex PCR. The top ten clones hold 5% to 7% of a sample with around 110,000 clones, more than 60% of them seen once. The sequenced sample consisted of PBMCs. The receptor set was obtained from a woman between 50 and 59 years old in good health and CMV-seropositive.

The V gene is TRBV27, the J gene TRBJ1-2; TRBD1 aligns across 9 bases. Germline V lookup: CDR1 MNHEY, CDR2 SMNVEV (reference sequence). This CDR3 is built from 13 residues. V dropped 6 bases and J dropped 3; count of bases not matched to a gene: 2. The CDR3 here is CASRRTGDYGYTF. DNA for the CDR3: TGTGCCAGCAGGCGGACAGGGGACTATGGCTACACCTTC.

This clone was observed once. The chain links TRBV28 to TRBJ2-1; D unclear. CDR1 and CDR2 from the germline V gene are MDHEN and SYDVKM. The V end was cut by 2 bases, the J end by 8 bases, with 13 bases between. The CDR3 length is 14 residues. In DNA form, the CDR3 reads TGTGCCAGCAGTTTAGTCCCCGTGGGCCATGAGCAGTTCTTC. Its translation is CASSLVPVGHEQFF.

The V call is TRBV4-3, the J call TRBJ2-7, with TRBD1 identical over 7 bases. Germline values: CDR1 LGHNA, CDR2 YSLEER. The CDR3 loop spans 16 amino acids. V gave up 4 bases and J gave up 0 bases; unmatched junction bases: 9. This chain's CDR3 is CASSRVTGDSSYEQYF. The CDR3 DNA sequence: TGCGCCAGCAGCCGGGTAACAGGGGATAGCTCCTACGAGCAGTACTTC.

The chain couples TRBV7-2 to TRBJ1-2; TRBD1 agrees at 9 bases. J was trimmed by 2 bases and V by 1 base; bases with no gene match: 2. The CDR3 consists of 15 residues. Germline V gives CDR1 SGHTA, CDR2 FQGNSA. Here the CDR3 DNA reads TGTGCCAGCAGCTTAGAACAGGGGGCCAACTATGGCTACACCTTC. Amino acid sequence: CASSLEQGANYGYTF. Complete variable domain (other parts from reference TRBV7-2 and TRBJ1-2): GAGVSQSPSNKVTEKGKDVELRCDPISGHTALYWYRQSLGQGLEFLIYFQGNSAPDKSGLPSDRFSAERTGGSVSTLTIQRTQQEDSAVYLCASSLEQGANYGYTFGSGTRLTVV.

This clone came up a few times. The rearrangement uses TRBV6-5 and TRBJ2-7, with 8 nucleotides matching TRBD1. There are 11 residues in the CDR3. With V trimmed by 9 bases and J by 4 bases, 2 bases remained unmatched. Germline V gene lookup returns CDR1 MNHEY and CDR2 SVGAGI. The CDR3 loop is CASTGGYEQYF. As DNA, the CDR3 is TGTGCCAGTACAGGGGGATACGAGCAGTACTTC.

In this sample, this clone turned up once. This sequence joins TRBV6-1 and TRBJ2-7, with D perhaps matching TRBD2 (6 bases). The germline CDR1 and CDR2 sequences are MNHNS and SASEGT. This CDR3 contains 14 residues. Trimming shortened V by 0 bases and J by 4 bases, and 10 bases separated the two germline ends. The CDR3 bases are TGTGCCAGCAGTGAAGCGCGACTAGATTACGAGCAGTACTTC. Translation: CASSEARLDYEQYF.

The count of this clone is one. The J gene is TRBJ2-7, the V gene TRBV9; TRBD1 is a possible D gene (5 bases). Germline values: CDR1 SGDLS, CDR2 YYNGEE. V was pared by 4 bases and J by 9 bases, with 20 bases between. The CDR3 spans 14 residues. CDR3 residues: CASSPTEGQPVQYF. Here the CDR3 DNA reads TGTGCCAGCAGCCCAACTGAAGGACAACCCGTGCAGTACTTC.

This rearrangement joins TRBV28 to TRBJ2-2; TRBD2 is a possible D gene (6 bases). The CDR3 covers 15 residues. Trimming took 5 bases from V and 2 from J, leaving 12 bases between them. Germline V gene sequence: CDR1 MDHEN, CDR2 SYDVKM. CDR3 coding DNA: TGTGCCAGCAGTCCGCCGGGACTTAACACCGGGGAGCTGTTTTTT. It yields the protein CASSPPGLNTGELFF.

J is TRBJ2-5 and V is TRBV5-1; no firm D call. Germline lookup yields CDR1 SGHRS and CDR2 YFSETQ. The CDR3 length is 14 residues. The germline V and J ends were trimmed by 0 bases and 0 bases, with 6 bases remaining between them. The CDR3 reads CASSLVQYQETQYF. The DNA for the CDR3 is TGCGCCAGCAGCTTGGTACAGTACCAAGAGACCCAGTACTTC.

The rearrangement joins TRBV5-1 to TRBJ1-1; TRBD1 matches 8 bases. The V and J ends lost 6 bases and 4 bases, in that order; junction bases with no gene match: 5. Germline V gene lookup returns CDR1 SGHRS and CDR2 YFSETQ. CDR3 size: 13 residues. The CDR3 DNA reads TGCGCCAGCACGTTTACAGGGGGCACTGAAGCTTTCTTT. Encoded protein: CASTFTGGTEAFF.

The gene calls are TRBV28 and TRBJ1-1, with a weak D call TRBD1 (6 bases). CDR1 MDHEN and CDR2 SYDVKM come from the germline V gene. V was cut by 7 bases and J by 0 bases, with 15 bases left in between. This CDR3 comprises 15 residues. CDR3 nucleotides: TGTGCCAGCATCCCGCCGGGACAATTGAACACTGAAGCTTTCTTT. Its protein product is CASIPPGQLNTEAFF.

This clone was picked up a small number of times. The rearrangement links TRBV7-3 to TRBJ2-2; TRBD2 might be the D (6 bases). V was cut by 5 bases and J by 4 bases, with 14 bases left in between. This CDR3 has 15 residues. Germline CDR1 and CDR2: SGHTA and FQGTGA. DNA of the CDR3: TGTGCCAGCAGCCTGGGTCCCGGGGGCACCGGGGAGCTGTTTTTT. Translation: CASSLGPGGTGELFF.

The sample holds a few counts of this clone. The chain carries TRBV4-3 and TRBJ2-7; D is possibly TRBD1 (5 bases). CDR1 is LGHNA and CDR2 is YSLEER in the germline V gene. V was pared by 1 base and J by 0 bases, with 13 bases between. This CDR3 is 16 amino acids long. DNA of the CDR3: TGCGCCAGCAGCCAAGGAATGGCAGACAGCTCCTACGAGCAGTACTTC. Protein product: CASSQGMADSSYEQYF.

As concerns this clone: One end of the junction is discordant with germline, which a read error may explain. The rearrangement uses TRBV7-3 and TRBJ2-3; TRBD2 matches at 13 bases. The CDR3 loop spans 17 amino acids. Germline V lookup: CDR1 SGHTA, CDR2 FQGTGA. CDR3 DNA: TGTGCCAGCAGCCTAACAAGACTAGCGGGGGGCGCCTATACGCAGTATTTT. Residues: CASSLTRLAGGAYTQYF. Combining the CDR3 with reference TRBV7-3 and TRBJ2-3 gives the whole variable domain GAGVSQTPSNKVTEKGKYVELRCDPISGHTALYWYRQSLGQGPEFLIYFQGTGAADDSGLPNDRFFAVRPEGSVSTLKIQRTERGDSAVYLCASSLTRLAGGAYTQYFGPGTRLTVL.

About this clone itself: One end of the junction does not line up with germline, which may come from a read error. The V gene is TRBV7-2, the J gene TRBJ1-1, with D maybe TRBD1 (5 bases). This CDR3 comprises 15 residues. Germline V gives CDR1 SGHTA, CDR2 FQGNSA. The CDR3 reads CASTLSGGANTEAFF. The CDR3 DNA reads TGTGCCAGCACCTTAAGTGGCGGGGCGAACACTGAAGCTTTCTTT.

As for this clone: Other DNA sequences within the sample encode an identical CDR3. In DNA form, the CDR3 reads TGTGCCAGCAGTGTTCGGACAGGGTTGTCCGGGGAGCTGTTTTTT. It is translated as CASSVRTGLSGELFF. J is TRBJ2-2 and V is TRBV6-1; 8 nucleotides align to TRBD1. CDR1 and CDR2 from the germline V gene are MNHNS and SASEGT. Losses at the gene ends were 4 bases for V and 6 bases for J; bases not matched to a gene: 7. This CDR3 comprises 15 residues.

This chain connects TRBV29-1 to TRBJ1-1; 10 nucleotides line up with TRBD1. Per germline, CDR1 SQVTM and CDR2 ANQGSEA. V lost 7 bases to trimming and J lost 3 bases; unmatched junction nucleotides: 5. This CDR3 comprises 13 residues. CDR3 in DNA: TGCAGCGCCCGGACAGGGGGGGACACTGAAGCTTTCTTT. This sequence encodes CSARTGGDTEAFF.

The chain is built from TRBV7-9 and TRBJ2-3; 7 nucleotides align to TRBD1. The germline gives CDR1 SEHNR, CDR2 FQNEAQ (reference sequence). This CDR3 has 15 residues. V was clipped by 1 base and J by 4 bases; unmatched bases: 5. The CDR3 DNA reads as TGTGCCAGCAGCTTAGGGCAGACAGGGCCAGATACGCAGTATTTT. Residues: CASSLGQTGPDTQYF.

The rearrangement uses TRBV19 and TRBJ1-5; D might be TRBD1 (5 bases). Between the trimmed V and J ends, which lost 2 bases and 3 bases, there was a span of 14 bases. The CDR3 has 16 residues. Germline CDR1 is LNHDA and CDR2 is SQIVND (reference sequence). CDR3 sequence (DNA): TGTGCCAGTAGTATAATGCGGGCGGGGCTCAATCAGCCCCAGCATTTT. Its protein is CASSIMRAGLNQPQHF.

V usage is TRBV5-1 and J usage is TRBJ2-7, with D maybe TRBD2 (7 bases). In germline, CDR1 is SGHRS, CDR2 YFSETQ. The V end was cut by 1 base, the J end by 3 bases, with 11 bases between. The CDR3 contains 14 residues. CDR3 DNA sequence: TGCGCCAGCAGCTTGCGGGGGGCCGACTACGAGCAGTACTTC. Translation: CASSLRGADYEQYF.

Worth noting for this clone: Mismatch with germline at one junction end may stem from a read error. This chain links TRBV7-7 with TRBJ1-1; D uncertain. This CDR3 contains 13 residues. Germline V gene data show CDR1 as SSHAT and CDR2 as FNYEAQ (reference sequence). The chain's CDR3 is CASSPTPGVEAFF. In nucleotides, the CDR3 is TGTGCTAGCAGCCCTACCCCCGGAGTTGAAGCTTTCTTT. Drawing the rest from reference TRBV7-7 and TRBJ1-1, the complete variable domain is GAGVSQSPRYKVTKRGQDVTLRCDPISSHATLYWYQQALGQGPEFLTYFNYEAQPDKSGLPSDRFSAERPEGSISTLTIQRTEQRDSAMYRCASSPTPGVEAFFGQGTRLTVV.

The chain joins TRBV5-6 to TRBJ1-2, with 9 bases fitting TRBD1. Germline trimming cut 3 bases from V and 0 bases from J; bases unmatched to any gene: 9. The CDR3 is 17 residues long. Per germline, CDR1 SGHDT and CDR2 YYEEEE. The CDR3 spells CASSSILQGASNYGYTF. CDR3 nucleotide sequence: TGTGCCAGCAGCTCTATACTACAGGGGGCTTCTAACTATGGCTACACCTTC.

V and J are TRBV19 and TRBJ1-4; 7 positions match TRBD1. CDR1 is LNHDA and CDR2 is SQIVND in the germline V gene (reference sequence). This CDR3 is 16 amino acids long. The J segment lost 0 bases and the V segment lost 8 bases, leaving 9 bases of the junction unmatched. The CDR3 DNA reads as TGTGCCAGTTTGGGGGGACAGCAACCAACTAATGAAAAACTGTTTTTT. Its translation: CASLGGQQPTNEKLFF.

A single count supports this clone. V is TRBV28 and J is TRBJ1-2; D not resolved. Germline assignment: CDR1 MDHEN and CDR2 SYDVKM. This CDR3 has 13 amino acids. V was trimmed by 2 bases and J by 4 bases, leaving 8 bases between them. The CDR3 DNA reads TGTGCCAGCAGTTTAGACTTAAGCTATGGCTACACCTTC. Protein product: CASSLDLSYGYTF.

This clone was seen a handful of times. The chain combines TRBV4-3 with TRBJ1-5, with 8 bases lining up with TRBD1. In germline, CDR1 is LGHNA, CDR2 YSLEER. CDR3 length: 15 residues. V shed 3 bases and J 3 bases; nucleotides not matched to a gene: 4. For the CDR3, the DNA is TGCGCCAGCAGCCAGGGACAGGCCTCCAATCAGCCCCAGCATTTT. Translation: CASSQGQASNQPQHF.

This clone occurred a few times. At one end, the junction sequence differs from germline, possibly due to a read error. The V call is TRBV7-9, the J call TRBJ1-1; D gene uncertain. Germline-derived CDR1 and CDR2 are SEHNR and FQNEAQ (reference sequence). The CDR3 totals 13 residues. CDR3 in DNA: TGTTCCAGCAGCTTACCAGGCCAGACTGAAGCTTTCTTT. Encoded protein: CSSSLPGQTEAFF.

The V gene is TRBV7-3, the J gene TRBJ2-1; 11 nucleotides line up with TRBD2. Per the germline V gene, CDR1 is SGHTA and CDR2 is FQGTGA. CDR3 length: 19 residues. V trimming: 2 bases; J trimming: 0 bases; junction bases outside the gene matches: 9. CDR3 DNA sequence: TGTGCCAGCAGCTTAGGGCTAGCGGGGGGACCCAGCTCCTACAATGAGCAGTTCTTC. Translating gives CASSLGLAGGPSSYNEQFF.

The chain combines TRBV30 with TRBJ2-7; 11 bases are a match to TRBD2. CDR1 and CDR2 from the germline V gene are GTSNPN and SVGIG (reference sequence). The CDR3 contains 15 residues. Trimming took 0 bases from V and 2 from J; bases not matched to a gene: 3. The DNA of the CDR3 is TGTGCCTGGAGTGTAACGGGACTAGCGGCCTACGAGCAGTACTTC. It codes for CAWSVTGLAAYEQYF.

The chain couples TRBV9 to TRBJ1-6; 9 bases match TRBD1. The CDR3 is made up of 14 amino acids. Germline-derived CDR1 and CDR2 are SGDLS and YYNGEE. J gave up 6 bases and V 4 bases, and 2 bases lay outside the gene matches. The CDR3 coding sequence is TGTGCCAGCAGCCAGACAGGGGGTAATTCACCCCTCCACTTT. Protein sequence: CASSQTGGNSPLHF.

The CDR3 loop is CASSSGEGNQPQHF. The CDR3, as DNA: TGTGCCAGCAGCAGCGGGGAGGGCAATCAGCCCCAGCATTTT. The chain joins TRBV28 to TRBJ1-5, with D unresolved. Deletions cut 6 bases from V and 2 bases from J, with 11 bases between. This CDR3 contains 14 residues. Germline CDR1 and CDR2: MDHEN and SYDVKM.

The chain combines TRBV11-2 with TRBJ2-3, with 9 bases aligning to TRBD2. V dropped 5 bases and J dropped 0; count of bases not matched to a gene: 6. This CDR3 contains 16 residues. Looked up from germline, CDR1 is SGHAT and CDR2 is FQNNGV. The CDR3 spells CASSRRLAESTDTQYF. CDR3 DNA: TGTGCCAGCAGCCGAAGACTAGCGGAGAGCACAGATACGCAGTATTTT.